A single sample gave rise to the 11 T cell receptor beta chains below, sequenced in a study of CD8+ T cells in alopecia areata. The authors extracted RNA and reverse transcribed it into cDNA as the sequencing template. Clones were read by immunoSEQ multiplex PCR, and TCRdb kept only the in-frame ones, dropping some. The sample includes 150,000 or so clones, 55% of them seen just once. Sequenced sample: CD4+ T cells sorted from blood. The receptor set was obtained from a human donor in good health.

The chain carries TRBV25-1 and TRBJ2-1; no clear D. Germline V lookup: CDR1 MGHDK, CDR2 SYGVNS. The CDR3 length is 13 residues. Trimming took 6 bases from V and 4 from J, leaving 10 bases between them. The CDR3 sequence: CASSQTQYNEQFF. The CDR3 DNA reads as TGTGCCAGCAGCCAGACCCAGTACAATGAGCAGTTCTTC.

The rearrangement uses TRBV7-2 and TRBJ1-2; D perhaps matches TRBD1 (5 bases). This CDR3 is 14 amino acids long. The germline V gene has CDR1 SGHTA and CDR2 FQGNSA. With 4 bases removed from V and 6 bases from J, the gap between germline ends came to 15 bases. The CDR3 spells CASSSGPGPHGYTF. Written as DNA, the CDR3 is TGTGCCAGCAGCTCGGGCCCGGGGCCCCATGGCTACACCTTC.

The chain links TRBV18 to TRBJ2-1; D is uncertain. This CDR3 spans 12 amino acids. Trimming cost V 6 bases and J 10 bases, with 13 bases left between them. The germline V gene encodes CDR1 KGHSH and CDR2 LQKENI. CDR3 in DNA: TGTGCCAGCTCCCTCGACCCTAGGGAGCAGTTCTTC. Amino acid sequence: CASSLDPREQFF.

The chain carries TRBV5-4 and TRBJ2-3; D is perhaps TRBD1 or TRBD2 (5 bases each). The CDR3 contains 15 residues. Germline lookup yields CDR1 SGHNT and CDR2 YYREEE (reference sequence). V was clipped by 4 bases and J by 0 bases, with 12 bases between them. Written as DNA, the CDR3 is TGTGCCAGCAGCCCGGGACCAATTAGCACAGATACGCAGTATTTT. The encoded protein is CASSPGPISTDTQYF. The full variable domain, completed using reference TRBV5-4 and TRBJ2-3, is ETGVTQSPTHLIKTRGQQVTLRCSSQSGHNTVSWYQQALGQGPQFIFQYYREEENGRGNFPPRFSGLQFPNYSSELNVNALELDDSALYLCASSPGPISTDTQYFGPGTRLTVL.

This clone came up many times. The V and J genes are TRBV5-1 and TRBJ1-1; D is ambiguous. This CDR3 has 13 amino acids. V was clipped by 3 bases and J by 10 bases, with 16 bases between them. The germline V gene has CDR1 SGHRS and CDR2 YFSETQ. CDR3 in DNA: TGCGCCAGCAGCTCCTCGGCGGCCGTTACAGCTTTCTTT. It codes for CASSSSAAVTAFF.

This clone was recorded only once. The chain couples TRBV7-9 to TRBJ1-1; 12 bases are shared with TRBD1. Germline CDR1 reads SEHNR; CDR2 reads FQNEAQ (reference sequence). The J segment lost 3 bases and the V segment lost 5 bases, leaving 7 bases of the junction unmatched. The CDR3 sequence is 16 residues long. The CDR3 nucleotides are TGTGCCAGCAGCCCTATACGGGACAGGGGGCACACTGAAGCTTTCTTT. It specifies CASSPIRDRGHTEAFF.

The chain joins TRBV30 to TRBJ1-1; no firm D call. Trimming removed 0 bases at V and 2 bases at J, with 7 bases between. The CDR3 consists of 13 residues. Germline CDR1 GTSNPN, CDR2 SVGIG (reference sequence). The CDR3 spells CAWSVVFNTEAFF. The CDR3 region has the DNA TGTGCCTGGAGTGTCGTATTCAACACTGAAGCTTTCTTT.

The J gene is TRBJ2-7, the V gene TRBV29-1; 9 bases map to TRBD1. Germline-derived CDR1 and CDR2 are SQVTM and ANQGSEA. This CDR3 spans 14 amino acids. V was clipped by 0 bases and J by 5 bases; unmatched bases: 5. CDR3 region: CSVEDRDRANEQYF. CDR3 bases: TGCAGCGTTGAAGATCGGGACAGGGCGAACGAGCAGTACTTC.

This clone was seen just once. The rearrangement uses TRBV29-1 and TRBJ2-2; TRBD2 aligns across 9 bases. J lost 0 bases, V lost 4 bases, and 3 bases had no gene match. Germline V gene data show CDR1 as SQVTM and CDR2 as ANQGSEA. This CDR3 region has 15 residues. Here the CDR3 reads CSVGGTSSNTGELFF. DNA of the CDR3: TGCAGCGTTGGGGGGACTAGCTCGAACACCGGGGAGCTGTTTTTT.

V gene TRBV5-1 combines with J gene TRBJ2-3, with D possibly matching TRBD1 (5 bases). Trimming pared 1 base from V and 3 bases from J, leaving 12 bases between. This CDR3 spans 15 amino acids. In germline, CDR1 is SGHRS, CDR2 YFSETQ. The CDR3 region is CASSLTIPGTDTQYF. The CDR3 DNA reads TGCGCCAGCAGCTTGACAATCCCAGGGACAGATACGCAGTATTTT.

This clone was found a few times. The chain combines TRBV6-4 with TRBJ2-2, with D possibly matching TRBD2 (6 bases). Trimming took 3 bases from V and 1 from J, leaving 9 bases between them. This CDR3 is built from 15 residues. Germline assignment: CDR1 MRHNA and CDR2 SNTAGT. The CDR3 DNA reads as TGTGCCAGCAGTGAGGATAGCGGGAACACCGGGGAGCTGTTTTTT. The encoded protein is CASSEDSGNTGELFF.